The present T cell receptor (beta chain) was sequenced within a study of blood T cell repertoires in COVID-19. Study as a whole: PBMCs, B-cell-depleted T cells, or T cells provided the cDNA or gDNA that made up the material.

Seattle cases were enrolled at active infection and followed longitudinally. In the study's own analysis: Nucleated cell counts were estimated from reference gene primer amplification. The data were produced by immunoSEQ multiplex PCR, yet TCRdb's version contains in-frame clones alone and is incomplete. V, J and clone size are taken as reported in that table, and D and trimming were inferred from the DNA itself. This sample has 200,000 to 300,000 clones, with approximately 92% found just once. This receptor was obtained from a person under 35 with COVID-19, enrolled during active disease. Sequencing was performed on peripheral blood.

The CDR3 loop reads CASSPSGDGNTIYF. CDR3 DNA sequence: TGTGCCAGCTCACCATCCGGAGATGGAAACACCATATATTTT. The genes are TRBV18 and TRBJ1-3; D call uncertain. The germline V gene has CDR1 KGHSH and CDR2 LQKENI. V was trimmed by 2 bases and J by 3 bases, leaving 8 bases between them. The CDR3 extends over 14 amino acids.